This T cell receptor beta chain was found in a study of blood T cells in healthy people across ages. Using a J-beta primer mix together with a sample-barcoded 5' primer, a second PCR was run for about 7 to 12 cycles. A tag from a template-switch adaptor with 12 random nucleotides marked each cDNA molecule. TCRdb re-called the 5' RACE reads through MiXCR, storing one row per CDR3 protein. The profile shows 800,000 to 1,000,000 distinct CDR3 sequences, around 48% of them singletons. Notes on the study in general: Older age coincided with a roughly linear decline in TCR beta diversity per million T cells.

Comment on this clonotype: Its antigen remains unidentified.

The people who gave samples were healthy Caucasians from Russia, aged roughly 6 to 100. No fewer than 5 micrograms of total RNA were isolated from every sample. The TCR originated in a man aged 25-40 years in good health. The source material was blood.

For the CDR3, the DNA is TGTGCCAGCAGTGGCCCCGGGCCCAGCTCCTACGAGCAGTACTTC. This sequence encodes CASSGPGPSSYEQYF. The chain combines TRBV6-4 with TRBJ2-7; D unresolved. The CDR3 runs to 15 residues. CDR1 MRHNA and CDR2 SNTAGT come from the germline V gene. Trimming stripped 4 bases from V and 0 bases from J, with 13 bases between.